The source of this T cell receptor (beta chain) is a study of blood T cell repertoires in COVID-19. Background on the study: Both acute and convalescent COVID-19 samples were obtained from the United States, Italy and Spain. The analysed material was cDNA or gDNA that came from T cells, B-cell-depleted T cells, or PBMCs.

The CDR3 totals 11 residues. Germline V gene data show CDR1 as SGHVS and CDR2 as FNYEAQ. In regard to this clone: The junction and the germline gene differ at one end; a read error may be behind it.

Sequencing was performed with immunoSEQ multiplex PCR; in TCRdb, only in-frame clones are kept and a portion is missing. The profile shows about 200,000 clones, less than 90% of them singletons. Sequencing used peripheral blood. The source is a woman in her 70s with acute or convalescent COVID-19. The rearrangement uses TRBV7-6 and TRBJ2-5, with TRBD1 identical over 7 bases. DNA for the CDR3: TGTGCCAGCAGCCATACCGGGACAGAGAACTTC. This encodes CASSHTGTENF.